The rows below give T cell receptor beta chains drawn from one sample of a study of response to subunit inactivated influenza vaccine. TCRdb ran MiXCR on the RT-PCR reads and lists one entry per CDR3 protein. The repertoire holds roughly 520,000 distinct CDR3 sequences, roughly 23% seen once, with under 2.5% in the top ten. This specimen was CD4+ T cells sorted from PBMCs, taken more than 4 days after vaccination. The receptors were gathered from a man in his forties or fifties who received an inactivated influenza vaccine. Both conserved end residues are part of each CDR3. Each record gives: CDR3 DNA, CDR3 protein, clone size, D gene, J gene, V gene. The D gene is left open where the match is weak. Size is stated for part of the rows, as once, few or many counts, or as a class when the clone is expanded.

TGCGCCAGCAGCCAATCGGGACAGGTTAACTATGGCTACACCTTC,CASSQSGQVNYGYTF,few,TRBD1,TRBJ1-2,TRBV4-1
TGCAGTGCTAAAGGGTGGGACACTGAAGCTTTCTTT,CSAKGWDTEAFF,.,.,TRBJ1-1,TRBV20-1
TGTGCCAGCAGCCACTCCCCTGCGAGTGCATCCTACGAGCAGTACTTC,CASSHSPASASYEQYF,few,.,TRBJ2-7,TRBV3-1
TGTGCCAGCAGCCCCTCGAGGATCTCACCCCCCCACTTT,CASSPSRISPPHF,.,.,TRBJ1-6,TRBV12-3/TRBV12-4
TGTGCCAGCAGTTTATACCGTAGCTCCTACAATGAGCAGTTCTTC,CASSLYRSSYNEQFF,few,.,TRBJ2-1,TRBV28
TGTGCCAGCAGCCGAGAGACGGTGTCCTACGAGCAGTACTTC,CASSRETVSYEQYF,.,.,TRBJ2-7,TRBV14
TGTGCCAATACGACAGTCTACGAGCAGTACTTC,CANTTVYEQYF,.,.,TRBJ2-7,TRBV6-4
TGTGCCAGCAGCTTAGTGGCGGGGAACAATCAGCCCCAGCATTTT,CASSLVAGNNQPQHF,.,.,TRBJ1-5,TRBV7-2
TGTGCCAGCAGTTTCCAGGGTAGGGCAGATACGCAGTATTTT,CASSFQGRADTQYF,.,.,TRBJ2-3,TRBV12-3/TRBV12-4
TGCAGTGCTAGCAACAGGGACTCACCCCTCCACTTT,CSASNRDSPLHF,few,.,TRBJ1-6,TRBV20-1
TGTGCCAGCAGGTCACAGCAATACGAGCAGTACTTC,CASRSQQYEQYF,few,.,TRBJ2-7,TRBV12-3/TRBV12-4
TGCAGTCCTCGACAGGGGGTCTACGAGCAGTACTTC,CSPRQGVYEQYF,few,TRBD1,TRBJ2-7,TRBV20-1
TGCAGTATGGAAGCGGGGGGGCAAACAGATACGCAGTATTTT,CSMEAGGQTDTQYF,.,TRBD2,TRBJ2-3,TRBV20-1
TGCAGCGTCACAGGGGCGGGTGGCTACACCTTC,CSVTGAGGYTF,.,TRBD1,TRBJ1-2,TRBV29-1
TGTGCCAGCAGTTCACGTAGAGCGTGGGGCAATCAGCCCCAGCATTTT,CASSSRRAWGNQPQHF,.,.,TRBJ1-5,TRBV27
TGTGCCAGCAGCCGCGTGAACTACGAGCAGTACTTC,CASSRVNYEQYF,.,.,TRBJ2-7,TRBV7-2
TGTGCCAGCAGCCGTAGCGGGCGAGAGCAGTTCTTC,CASSRSGREQFF,.,TRBD2,TRBJ2-1,TRBV14
TGTGCCAGCAGCCAGATCCGGGACAGCATCACAGATACGCAGTATTTT,CASSQIRDSITDTQYF,.,TRBD1,TRBJ2-3,TRBV14
TGTGCCAGCAGCTTAAGACAGGGGGAGACTGAAGCTTTCTTT,CASSLRQGETEAFF,.,TRBD1,TRBJ1-1,TRBV7-9
TGTGCCAGCAGTTATTCGGGACTTCTGGAGCAGTACTTC,CASSYSGLLEQYF,few,.,TRBJ2-7,TRBV6-2/TRBV6-3
TGCAGCGTTGAGGGACTATCGGGGACCCAGTACTTC,CSVEGLSGTQYF,.,TRBD2,TRBJ2-5,TRBV29-1
TGTGCCAGCAGCTTTATCCTCGGGGTTCGGACAGGGAACACTGAAGCTTTCTTT,CASSFILGVRTGNTEAFF,.,TRBD1,TRBJ1-1,TRBV11-1
TGCAGTGCTAGTTTAGGGGACAGGGTTCAGCCCCAGCATTTT,CSASLGDRVQPQHF,few,TRBD1,TRBJ1-5,TRBV20-1
TGTGCCAGCAGCGTCGGCGAAACTAGCGACCCCTACGAGCAGTACTTC,CASSVGETSDPYEQYF,few,TRBD2,TRBJ2-7,TRBV9
TGTGCCAGCTCGTACTCAGCCTACGAGCAGTACTTC,CASSYSAYEQYF,.,.,TRBJ2-7,TRBV18
TGCGCCAGCAGGCAGACAGGGAGCGAGACCCAGTACTTC,CASRQTGSETQYF,.,TRBD1,TRBJ2-5,TRBV4-3
TGCAGCGTTACACGGGGATCTCTGGTATCACAAGAGACCCAGTACTTC,CSVTRGSLVSQETQYF,.,.,TRBJ2-5,TRBV29-1
TGCAGCGGTGCTACCGGGACAGACTACGAGCAGTACTTC,CSGATGTDYEQYF,.,TRBD1,TRBJ2-7,TRBV29-1
TGTGCCAGCAGCATAGTACAGGGGACCCCCTACGAGCAGTACTTC,CASSIVQGTPYEQYF,.,TRBD1,TRBJ2-7,TRBV7-2
TGCGCCAGCAGCCAATCGCCACAGCTGTACGAGCAGTACTTC,CASSQSPQLYEQYF,.,.,TRBJ2-7,TRBV4-1
TGTGCCATCAGTGAGTCGGGGGTGAGCTCCTACGAGCAGTACTTC,CAISESGVSSYEQYF,few,.,TRBJ2-7,TRBV10-3
TGTGCCAGCAGCCCCGACAGGGGATATGAGCAGTTCTTC,CASSPDRGYEQFF,.,TRBD1,TRBJ2-1,TRBV7-7
TGCAGCGTTGATGTTGGACAGGACGCGGCTGGCTACACCTTC,CSVDVGQDAAGYTF,few,TRBD1,TRBJ1-2,TRBV29-1
TGCGCCAGCAGCCAAGATCGACTAGCGGGGGGCGAGCAGTTCTTC,CASSQDRLAGGEQFF,.,TRBD2,TRBJ2-1,TRBV4-3
TGTGCCAGCAGCTTCATTTCCGGAGGGACCTCTTATGGCTACACCTTC,CASSFISGGTSYGYTF,.,.,TRBJ1-2,TRBV5-6
TGTGCCAGCTCCGACCGGGACAGGGGGAACTACGAGCAGTACTTC,CASSDRDRGNYEQYF,few,TRBD1,TRBJ2-7,TRBV25-1
TGCGCCAGCAGCTTACAGGGTGATGAGCAGTTCTTC,CASSLQGDEQFF,.,.,TRBJ2-1,TRBV5-1
TGTGCCAGCAGTTTATCGTTCAGGCTTAGCAATCAGCCCCAGCATTTT,CASSLSFRLSNQPQHF,.,.,TRBJ1-5,TRBV28
TGTGCCAGCAGCTCCCGAGGGGGTTCTTACAATGAGCAGTTCTTC,CASSSRGGSYNEQFF,.,.,TRBJ2-1,TRBV5-8
TGCAGTGCTAGAGAGTCCGCCTACGAGCAGTACTTC,CSARESAYEQYF,.,.,TRBJ2-7,TRBV20-1
TGCGCCAGCAGCCAAGCAACAGGGCAAGGAAACACCGGGGAGCTGTTTTTT,CASSQATGQGNTGELFF,.,.,TRBJ2-2,TRBV4-1
TGTGCCAGCAGCCCCCCCGCGGACGGGGGATACGAGCAGTACTTC,CASSPPADGGYEQYF,few,.,TRBJ2-7,TRBV28
TGTGCCAGCAGTTCCTTCACAGGGTTTGAGCAGTTCTTC,CASSSFTGFEQFF,few,.,TRBJ2-1,TRBV12-3/TRBV12-4
TGTGCCAGCAGCTTGGGGAGTGATGTTCAAGAGACCCAGTACTTC,CASSLGSDVQETQYF,few,.,TRBJ2-5,TRBV5-5
TGCGCCAGCAACTCGGGGGGCCTCACCGGGGAGCTGTTTTTT,CASNSGGLTGELFF,.,.,TRBJ2-2,TRBV5-1
TGCGCCAGCAGTACGGCCTTGAGCTCCTACAATGAGCAGTTCTTC,CASSTALSSYNEQFF,.,.,TRBJ2-1,TRBV5-1
TGTGCCAGCAGCTCACAGGGGGGGACTGAAGCTTTCTTT,CASSSQGGTEAFF,many,TRBD1,TRBJ1-1,TRBV11-2
TGCGCCAGCAGCAAATCCGGGACCAACCCCTACAATGAGCAGTTCTTC,CASSKSGTNPYNEQFF,few,.,TRBJ2-1,TRBV5-1
TGTGCCAGCAGGGGAAAATCGGGGCTTTCGGATACGCAGTATTTT,CASRGKSGLSDTQYF,.,.,TRBJ2-3,TRBV12-3/TRBV12-4
TGTGCCAGCAGCTTAGGGCTTAGTTTGAACACTGAAGCTTTCTTT,CASSLGLSLNTEAFF,few,.,TRBJ1-1,TRBV7-2
TGTGCCACCAGCATGGGTAATGTAAGACAGCCCCAGCATTTT,CATSMGNVRQPQHF,few,.,TRBJ1-5,TRBV15
TGTGCCAGCAGCCCCCCGGGGAGTCGAGCAGAGACCCAGTACTTC,CASSPPGSRAETQYF,.,.,TRBJ2-5,TRBV3-1
TGCGCCAGCAGCCAACAGGGGCTATACGAGCAGTACTTC,CASSQQGLYEQYF,few,.,TRBJ2-7,TRBV4-3
TGTGCCAGCAGCCAAGATAGGCTAGCGGGGGGCAAGGATACGCAGTATTTT,CASSQDRLAGGKDTQYF,.,TRBD2,TRBJ2-3,TRBV3-1
TGTGCCAGCAGTTTCTCCCGGACAGGGGGTTCCGAGCAGTACTTC,CASSFSRTGGSEQYF,.,TRBD1,TRBJ2-7,TRBV28
TGTGCCAGCTCACCAAGGCAGGGCCCCCACCGTGAGCAGTTCTTC,CASSPRQGPHREQFF,.,.,TRBJ2-1,TRBV18
TGTGCCAGCAGCTTAGCGCCAGGGGGTTCGACCCAGTACTTC,CASSLAPGGSTQYF,.,TRBD1,TRBJ2-5,TRBV7-9
TGTGCCACCAGCAGAGGAGGGACAGGGTGGAACACCGGGGAGCTGTTTTTT,CATSRGGTGWNTGELFF,.,TRBD1,TRBJ2-2,TRBV15
TGTGCCAGCAGCCAAGATCGAACAGAGAACTATGGCTACACCTTC,CASSQDRTENYGYTF,.,.,TRBJ1-2,TRBV4-2